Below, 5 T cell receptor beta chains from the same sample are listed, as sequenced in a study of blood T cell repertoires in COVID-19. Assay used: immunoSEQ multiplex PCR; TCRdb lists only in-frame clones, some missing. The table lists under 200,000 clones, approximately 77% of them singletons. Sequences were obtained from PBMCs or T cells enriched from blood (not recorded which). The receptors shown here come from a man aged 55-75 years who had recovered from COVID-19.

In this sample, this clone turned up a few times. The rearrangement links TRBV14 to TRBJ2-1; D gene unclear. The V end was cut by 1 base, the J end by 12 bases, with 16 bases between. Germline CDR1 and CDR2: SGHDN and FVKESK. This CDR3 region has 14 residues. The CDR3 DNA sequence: TGTGCCAGCAGCCAAGCGACTTTCAATGTTAGGCAGTTCTTC. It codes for CASSQATFNVRQFF.

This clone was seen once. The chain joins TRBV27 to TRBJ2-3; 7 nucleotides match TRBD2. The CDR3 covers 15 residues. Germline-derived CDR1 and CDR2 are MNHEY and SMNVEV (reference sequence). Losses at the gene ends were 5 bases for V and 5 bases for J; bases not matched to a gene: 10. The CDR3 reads CASSLGGGDGDTQYF. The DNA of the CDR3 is TGTGCCAGCAGTCTAGGCGGGGGAGATGGAGATACGCAGTATTTT.

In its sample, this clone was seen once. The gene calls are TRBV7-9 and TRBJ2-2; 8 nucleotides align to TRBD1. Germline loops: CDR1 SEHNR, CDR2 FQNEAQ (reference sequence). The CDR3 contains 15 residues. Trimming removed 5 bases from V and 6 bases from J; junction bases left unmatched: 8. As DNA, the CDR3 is TGTGCCAGCAGCCATATAGACAGGGGACCCGGGGAGCTGTTTTTT. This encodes CASSHIDRGPGELFF.

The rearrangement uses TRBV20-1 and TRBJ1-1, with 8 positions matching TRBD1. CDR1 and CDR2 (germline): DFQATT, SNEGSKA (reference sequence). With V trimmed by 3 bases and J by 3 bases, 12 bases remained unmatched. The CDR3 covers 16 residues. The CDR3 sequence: CSASATPNRGYTEAFF. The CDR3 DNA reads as TGCAGTGCTAGTGCTACCCCCAACAGGGGGTACACTGAAGCTTTCTTT.

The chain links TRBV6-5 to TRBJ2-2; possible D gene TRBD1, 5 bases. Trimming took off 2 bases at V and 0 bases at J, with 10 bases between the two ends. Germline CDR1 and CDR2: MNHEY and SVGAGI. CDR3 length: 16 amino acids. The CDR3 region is CASSYRWGANTGELFF. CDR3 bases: TGTGCCAGCAGTTACCGGTGGGGCGCGAACACCGGGGAGCTGTTTTTT.